The 14 T cell receptor beta chains below all came from one sample that was sequenced in a study of blood T cell repertoires in COVID-19. Assay: immunoSEQ multiplex PCR; the TCRdb copy retains only in-frame clones and omits some. The sample carries tens of thousands of clones, 91% recorded once. The sequenced sample was peripheral blood. Source of these receptors: a human donor in a cohort sampled during active COVID-19.

The rearrangement uses TRBV25-1 and TRBJ2-7; 9 bases are shared with TRBD2. CDR3 length: 14 residues. Germline V CDR1 and CDR2: MGHDK, SYGVNS. Unmatched junction bases numbered 6, after V lost 8 bases and J lost 1 base. CDR3 nucleotides: TGTGCCAGCGGGGGGACTAGCCAATCCTACGAGCAGTACTTC. Protein product: CASGGTSQSYEQYF.

The V gene is TRBV5-6, the J gene TRBJ1-2; D remains unclear. The V gene's germline CDR1 is SGHDT and CDR2 YYEEEE. The CDR3 loop spans 12 amino acids. V gave up 0 bases and J gave up 8 bases, with 8 bases separating them. CDR3: CASSLDRYGYTF. The DNA for the CDR3 is TGTGCCAGCAGCTTGGACCGCTACGGCTACACCTTC.

V and J are TRBV7-8 and TRBJ2-5; 8 bases match TRBD2. The CDR3 is made up of 17 amino acids. The V gene's germline CDR1 is SGHVS and CDR2 FQNEAQ. V lost 2 bases to trimming and J lost 2 bases; unmatched junction nucleotides: 10. CDR3 protein: CASSLTGGVAGQETQYF. In DNA, the CDR3 is TGTGCCAGCAGCTTAACGGGGGGAGTAGCGGGGCAAGAGACCCAGTACTTC. Combining the CDR3 with reference TRBV7-8 and TRBJ2-5 gives the whole variable domain GAGVSQSPRYKVAKRGQDVALRCDPISGHVSLFWYQQALGQGPEFLTYFQNEAQLDKSGLPSDRFFAERPEGSVSTLKIQRTQQEDSAVYLCASSLTGGVAGQETQYFGPGTRLLVL.

The V gene is TRBV15, the J gene TRBJ1-1; 10 bases fit TRBD1. Germline CDR1 is LNHNV and CDR2 is YYDKDF (reference sequence). This CDR3 contains 18 residues. Trimming took 5 bases from V and 1 from J; bases not matched to a gene: 13. The CDR3, as DNA: TGTGCCACCAGCCAAATTGGGGGTAGACAGGGGGCGAACACTGAAGCTTTCTTT. Translated, it gives CATSQIGGRQGANTEAFF.

The V gene is TRBV5-8, the J gene TRBJ1-3; D is uncertain. The germline gives CDR1 SGHTS, CDR2 YDEGEE. The length of the CDR3 is 15 residues. V lost 1 base and J lost 0, with 8 bases in between. DNA for the CDR3: TGTGCCAGCAGCTTGCTTCCGTTCTCTGGAAACACCATATATTTT. It is translated as CASSLLPFSGNTIYF.

This chain links TRBV19 with TRBJ2-3; 9 bases map to TRBD2. The junction had 5 bases not matched to a gene; V was cut back by 2 bases and J by 2 bases. The germline gives CDR1 LNHDA, CDR2 SQIVND (reference sequence). The CDR3 sequence is 16 residues long. CDR3 protein: CASSISASGNTDTQYF. CDR3 bases: TGTGCCAGTAGTATAAGTGCTAGCGGGAACACAGATACGCAGTATTTT.

This rearrangement joins TRBV5-5 to TRBJ2-7, with 12 positions matching TRBD2. Looked up from germline, CDR1 is SGHKS and CDR2 is YYEKEE (reference sequence). The CDR3 spans 19 residues. After removal of 3 bases from V and 0 bases from J, the junction contained 13 bases not matched to a gene. The CDR3 nucleotides are TGTGCCAGCAGCTCACGGGCGGGACTAGCGGGCAAGAGCTCCTACGAGCAGTACTTC. Translated, it gives CASSSRAGLAGKSSYEQYF.

This clone has just one count. This sequence joins TRBV3-1 (or the pseudogene TRBV3-2) and TRBJ2-1; possible D gene TRBD1, 6 bases. Germline assignment: CDR1 LGHDT and CDR2 YNNKEL (reference sequence). CDR3 length: 17 amino acids. Trimming pared 4 bases from V and 0 bases from J, leaving 16 bases between. CDR3 coding DNA: TGTGCCAGCAGCCTCCCAGCTAGGGGGAACTCCTACAATGAGCAGTTCTTC. Translating gives CASSLPARGNSYNEQFF.

The chain uses TRBV2 and TRBJ1-1; 9 bases map to TRBD1. Unmatched junction bases numbered 11, after V lost 3 bases and J lost 6 bases. Germline assignment: CDR1 SNHLY and CDR2 FYNNEI. The CDR3 contains 16 residues. The CDR3 DNA follows: TGTGCCAGCAGTGACACCAGCCGGGACAGGGCCCCTGAAGCTTTCTTT. This encodes CASSDTSRDRAPEAFF.

The chain couples TRBV6-6 to TRBJ1-2; 8 positions match TRBD1. CDR1 MNHNY and CDR2 SVGAGI come from the germline V gene (reference sequence). V dropped 2 bases and J dropped 4; count of bases not matched to a gene: 3. The CDR3 runs 14 residues. The CDR3 sequence: CASSYTTGGYGYTF. The CDR3 region has the DNA TGTGCCAGCAGTTACACCACAGGGGGCTATGGCTACACCTTC.

This clone was found once. The chain is built from TRBV11-1 and TRBJ1-6; 7 nucleotides match TRBD1. V was clipped by 4 bases and J by 6 bases; unmatched bases: 6. The CDR3 sequence is 15 residues long. Germline assignment: CDR1 SGHAT and CDR2 FQDESV (reference sequence). CDR3 nucleotide sequence: TGTGCCAGCAGCTCCCGGGACAGTACTAATTCACCCCTCCACTTT. Encoded protein: CASSSRDSTNSPLHF.

The chain carries TRBV6-8 and TRBJ2-7; possibly TRBD2 for D (6 bases). Trimming cost V 11 bases and J 6 bases, with 14 bases left between them. This CDR3 comprises 11 residues. CDR1 is MNHGY, CDR2 SAAAGT, per germline. The CDR3 nucleotides read TGTGCCCGGTCATGGGGAGGCGAGCAGTACTTC. It specifies CARSWGGEQYF.

In DNA, the CDR3 is TGTGCCAGCAGCCCCGGACAGGGCTTTCCCTACGAGCAGTACTTC. This gives the protein CASSPGQGFPYEQYF. This sequence joins TRBV7-9 and TRBJ2-7; 8 bases align to TRBD1. Trimming removed 5 bases from V and 2 bases from J; junction bases left unmatched: 8. CDR3 size: 15 residues. Germline V CDR1 and CDR2: SEHNR, FQNEAQ (reference sequence).

The gene calls are TRBV6-6 and TRBJ1-2; D not resolved. This CDR3 spans 14 amino acids. V lost 0 bases to trimming and J lost 6 bases, with 11 bases between them. Germline V gives CDR1 MNHNY, CDR2 SVGAGI (reference sequence). This chain's CDR3 is CASSYSRQNDGYTF. In DNA, the CDR3 is TGTGCCAGCAGTTACTCGAGGCAGAATGATGGCTACACCTTC.